The 23 T cell receptor beta chains below come from one sample, sequenced in a study of blood T cells in healthy people across ages. A J-beta primer mix and a sample-barcoded 5' primer were used in a second PCR of about 7 to 12 cycles. TCRdb reanalysed the 5' RACE reads using MiXCR and keeps one entry per CDR3 protein. The data hold about 690,000 distinct CDR3 sequences, with 35% to 50% observed a single time. Sequenced input: blood. These receptor sequences come from a man older than 75 in good health.

The chain recombines TRBV10-3 with TRBJ1-1; D is perhaps TRBD1 (5 bases). Germline V CDR1 and CDR2: ENHRY, SYGVKD. V was cut by 7 bases and J by 1 base, with 10 bases left in between. This CDR3 has 13 amino acids. The CDR3 is CAITGQENTEAFF. As DNA, the CDR3 is TGTGCCATCACGGGGCAGGAGAACACTGAAGCTTTCTTT.

This chain uses TRBV7-3 with TRBJ1-6, with 11 bases that match TRBD1. The CDR3 runs 14 residues. CDR1 and CDR2 from the germline V gene are SGHTA and FQGTGA. V dropped 5 bases and J dropped 9; count of bases not matched to a gene: 3. DNA for the CDR3: TGTGCCAGCAGCATGGGACAGGGGGGTTCACCCCTCCACTTT. This translates into CASSMGQGGSPLHF. Supplemented by reference TRBV7-3 and TRBJ1-6, the full variable domain reads GAGVSQTPSNKVTEKGKYVELRCDPISGHTALYWYRQSLGQGPEFLIYFQGTGAADDSGLPNDRFFAVRPEGSVSTLKIQRTERGDSAVYLCASSMGQGGSPLHFGNGTRLTVT.

As concerns this clonotype: At one end, the junction sequence differs from germline, possibly due to a read error. The chain couples TRBV5-1 to TRBJ2-1; tentative D call: TRBD2 (6 bases). From germline, CDR1 is SGHRS and CDR2 YFSETQ. CDR3 size: 16 residues. The DNA for the CDR3 is TGCGCCAGCAGCCTGGAAGGGACTCTGGGTTACAATGAGCGGTTCTTC. Its protein product is CASSLEGTLGYNERFF.

The chain is built from TRBV7-3 and TRBJ2-1, with D maybe TRBD1 (5 bases). TRBJ2-7 matches the DNA end more closely, so the J call is doubtful. CDR1 and CDR2 from the germline V gene are SGHTA and FQGTGA. This CDR3 is 15 amino acids long. The CDR3 DNA reads TGTGCCAGCAGCTTAAGCCAGGGCTCCTACAATGAGCAGTACTTC. As protein: CASSLSQGSYNEQYF.

The rearrangement joins TRBV6-5 to TRBJ2-1; unclear D gene. CDR3 length: 11 residues. Germline values: CDR1 MNHEY, CDR2 SVGAGI. Between the trimmed V and J ends, which lost 5 bases and 8 bases, there was a span of 7 bases. For the CDR3, the DNA is TGTGCCAGCAGTAAAAGGGATGAGCAGTTCTTC. Translated: CASSKRDEQFF.

This clonotype was picked up a small number of times. The J gene is TRBJ2-2, the V gene TRBV12-3 or TRBV12-4; 9 bases are shared with TRBD1. V lost 7 bases and J lost 4; bases outside the gene matches: 16. This CDR3 contains 18 residues. The CDR3 reads CASTTKSSWDRATGELFF. As DNA, the CDR3 is TGTGCCAGCACTACTAAGAGTTCCTGGGACAGGGCCACCGGGGAGCTGTTTTTT.

Only a few counts were recorded for this clonotype. The chain couples TRBV27 to TRBJ2-6; no firm D call. Germline-derived CDR1 and CDR2 are MNHEY and SMNVEV (reference sequence). The length of the CDR3 is 16 residues. Trimming removed 3 bases from V and 0 bases from J, with 9 bases in between. CDR3: CASSFRLISGANVLTF. For the CDR3, the DNA is TGTGCCAGCAGTTTTAGGCTGATCTCTGGGGCCAACGTCCTGACTTTC.

J is TRBJ2-1 and V is TRBV29-1, with 9 bases matching TRBD1. J gave up 10 bases and V 3 bases, and 10 bases lay outside the gene matches. The CDR3 is 14 amino acids. Germline V gene data show CDR1 as SQVTM and CDR2 as ANQGSEA. DNA of the CDR3: TGCAGCGTTGAGGGGGGGACAGGGTTTTACGAGCAGTTCTTC. The encoded protein is CSVEGGTGFYEQFF.

The rearrangement links TRBV6-6 to TRBJ1-2; D is ambiguous. V dropped 5 bases and J dropped 4 bases, with 11 bases sitting between them. This CDR3 is built from 13 residues. The V gene's germline CDR1 is MNHNY and CDR2 SVGAGI (reference sequence). The CDR3 DNA reads as TGTGCCAGCAGTCAGGCAACAGTCTATGGCTACACCTTC. Its protein is CASSQATVYGYTF.

The gene calls are TRBV7-2 and TRBJ2-3, with 8 bases that match TRBD1. The V and J ends lost 4 bases and 4 bases, in that order; junction bases with no gene match: 7. CDR1 is SGHTA and CDR2 is FQGNSA in the germline V gene. There are 15 residues in the CDR3. The CDR3 reads CASSWQGALADTQYF. DNA for the CDR3: TGTGCCAGCAGCTGGCAGGGGGCCTTGGCAGATACGCAGTATTTT.

This clonotype has a handful of counts. This chain links TRBV6-2 or TRBV6-3 with TRBJ2-7; TRBD1 matches at 8 bases. Trimming removed 5 bases from V and 2 bases from J; junction bases left unmatched: 5. CDR1 is MNHEY and CDR2 is SVGEGT in the germline V gene. The CDR3 runs 14 residues. The CDR3 loop reads CASSKQGGPYEQYF. For the CDR3, the DNA is TGTGCCAGCAGTAAACAGGGGGGCCCCTACGAGCAGTACTTC.

This clonotype has more than one count but fewer than ten. This chain links TRBV4-3 with TRBJ2-6; tentatively, D is TRBD1 (6 bases). The CDR3 totals 19 residues. V was shortened by 0 bases and J by 1 base, with 16 bases between the two germline ends. In germline, CDR1 is LGHNA, CDR2 YSLEER. The CDR3, as DNA: TGCGCCAGCAGCCAAGATCGACCGGGACACTCATCTGGGGCCAACGTCCTGACTTTC. This sequence encodes CASSQDRPGHSSGANVLTF.

The rearrangement links TRBV25-1 to TRBJ2-3, with unresolved D. CDR1 MGHDK and CDR2 SYGVNS come from the germline V gene. Deletions cut 4 bases from V and 4 bases from J, with 6 bases between. This CDR3 spans 12 amino acids. CDR3 bases: TGTGCCAGCAGTGGTGGGTCAGATACGCAGTATTTT. This sequence encodes CASSGGSDTQYF.

The chain carries TRBV20-1 and TRBJ2-7; TRBD2 might be the D (7 bases). This CDR3 comprises 13 residues. Deletions cut 7 bases from V and 3 bases from J, with 16 bases between. CDR1 DFQATT and CDR2 SNEGSKA come from the germline V gene (reference sequence). For the CDR3, the DNA is TGCAGTGGGAGGGGGGGACCCCTCTACGAGCAGTACTTC. Translated, it gives CSGRGGPLYEQYF.

This clonotype turned up a few times. CDR3: CASKQLDTEAFF. In nucleotides, the CDR3 is TGTGCCAGCAAACAGCTGGACACTGAAGCTTTCTTT. The chain couples TRBV6-2 or TRBV6-3 to TRBJ1-1; D remains ambiguous. Germline lookup yields CDR1 MNHEY and CDR2 SVGEGT. The CDR3 is 12 amino acids. The ends were cut back, 7 bases at V and 3 bases at J, with 9 bases in the middle.

This clonotype was recorded many times. The chain is built from TRBV6-5 and TRBJ2-3, with 9 bases identical to TRBD2. The CDR3 has 18 amino acids. The ends lost 0 bases at V and 3 bases at J; junction bases unmatched: 10. Germline V gene sequence: CDR1 MNHEY, CDR2 SVGAGI. CDR3 loop: CASSYSSPGLAYTDTQYF. The CDR3 nucleotides read TGTGCCAGCAGTTACTCGAGCCCGGGACTAGCATATACAGATACGCAGTATTTT.

The chain employs TRBV28 and TRBJ2-7, with D perhaps TRBD2 (6 bases). Per the germline V gene, CDR1 is MDHEN and CDR2 is SYDVKM. The CDR3 extends over 13 amino acids. V lost 5 bases and J lost 3, with 11 bases in between. The CDR3: CASSRRVSYEQYF. The CDR3 bases are TGTGCCAGCAGTCGGAGGGTGAGCTACGAGCAGTACTTC.

The genes are TRBV12-3 or TRBV12-4 and TRBJ2-5; a weak D match, TRBD2 (6 bases). The J call may not be correct, given that the DNA end is closer to TRBJ2-7. The CDR3 spans 15 residues. CDR3 protein: CASTTRGGGFHEQYF. The CDR3 DNA reads TGTGCCAGCACCACCCGGGGCGGAGGGTTCCACGAGCAGTACTTC.

The V gene is TRBV15, the J gene TRBJ2-1, with D perhaps TRBD2 (6 bases). The V end lost 5 bases, the J end lost 7 bases, and 12 bases lay between the germline ends. Germline V gene lookup returns CDR1 LNHNV and CDR2 YYDKDF (reference sequence). The CDR3 contains 13 residues. This chain's CDR3 is CATSLTGRNEQFF. The CDR3 DNA is TGTGCCACCAGCCTTACTGGGAGGAATGAGCAGTTCTTC.

The rearrangement links TRBV7-2 to TRBJ1-3; D gene unclear. V lost 1 base, J lost 0 bases, and 13 bases lay in between. The CDR3 is 17 residues long. CDR1 SGHTA and CDR2 FQGNSA come from the germline V gene. This CDR3 reads CASSLVPACSSGNTIYF. The CDR3 DNA follows: TGTGCCAGCAGCTTAGTGCCAGCGTGCAGCTCTGGAAACACCATATATTTT. Variable domain in full (rest from reference TRBV7-2 and TRBJ1-3): GAGVSQSPSNKVTEKGKDVELRCDPISGHTALYWYRQSLGQGLEFLIYFQGNSAPDKSGLPSDRFSAERTGGSVSTLTIQRTQQEDSAVYLCASSLVPACSSGNTIYFGEGSWLTVV.

This clonotype was counted many times. The chain links TRBV3-1 to TRBJ2-3; D perhaps matches TRBD2 (6 bases). V shed 4 bases and J shed 5 bases, with 10 bases lying between them. CDR3 size: 13 residues. The germline gives CDR1 LGHDT, CDR2 YNNKEL (reference sequence). CDR3 residues: CASSPSSEDTQYF. DNA of the CDR3: TGTGCCAGCAGCCCTTCTAGCGAAGATACGCAGTATTTT.

The rearrangement links TRBV6-2 or TRBV6-3 to TRBJ2-1; 8 nucleotides align to TRBD2. V lost 2 bases, J lost 11 bases, and 8 bases stayed unmatched. Germline CDR1 reads MNHEY; CDR2 reads SVGEGT. CDR3 length: 14 residues. CDR3 in amino acids: CASSYAGLVGQQFF. CDR3 nucleotide sequence: TGTGCCAGCAGTTACGCGGGACTAGTGGGGCAGCAGTTCTTC.

The chain carries TRBV13 and TRBJ2-1; 12 bases map to TRBD2. CDR1 is PRHDT, CDR2 FYEKMQ, per germline (reference sequence). The CDR3 is 16 residues long. V shed 5 bases, J shed 4 bases, and the junction held 6 bases outside the gene matches. The DNA for the CDR3 is TGTGCCAGCAGCGCTAGCGGGAGGGTTTGGTACAATGAGCAGTTCTTC. It encodes CASSASGRVWYNEQFF.